Listed here is a single TCR beta chain. With 60 Vbeta and 13 Jbeta primers, the PCR was carried out. Method: immunoSEQ multiplex PCR; TCRdb's copy keeps in-frame clones and lacks some. Here the sample spans about 140,000 clones, approximately 84% being singletons. The data were obtained in a study of cytomegalovirus exposure and HLA in healthy donors. Losses at the gene ends were 1 base for V and 5 bases for J; bases not matched to a gene: 12. The CDR3 contains 17 residues. Germline CDR1 and CDR2: LNHDA and SQIVND (reference sequence). The TCR was taken from a woman aged 55-69 years in good health and CMV-seropositive. The specimen was PBMCs. The chain uses TRBV19 and TRBJ2-3, with TRBD2 matching over 7 bases. This chain's CDR3 is CASSIGQWRETIDTQYF. The CDR3 nucleotides read TGTGCCAGTAGTATAGGTCAATGGCGGGAGACCATAGATACGCAGTATTTT. The variable domain in full, completed from reference TRBV19 and TRBJ2-3, reads DGGITQSPKYLFRKEGQNVTLSCEQNLNHDAMYWYRQDPGQGLRLIYYSQIVNDFQKGDIAEGYSVSREKKESFPLTVTSAQKNPTAFYLCASSIGQWRETIDTQYFGPGTRLTVL.